This TCR beta chain was observed in a study of blood T cell repertoires in COVID-19. About the study: Both acute and convalescent COVID-19 samples were obtained from the United States, Italy and Spain. Nucleic acid was either cDNA or gDNA, and it came from T cells, B-cell-depleted T cells, or PBMCs.

Authors' analysis steps: Amplification of reference gene primers provided the estimated nucleated cell counts. The repertoire was sequenced with immunoSEQ multiplex PCR; TCRdb's copy has only in-frame clones and lacks some. That table is the source of V, J and clone size, and D and trimming were worked out from the DNA. Counted here are under 500,000 clones, approximately 90% occurring once; the ten biggest clones make up around 4.4%. Deletions cut 1 base from V and 4 bases from J, with 9 bases between. The germline CDR1 and CDR2 sequences are SGHNT and YYREEE (reference sequence). The CDR3 covers 14 residues.

The TCR sequence derives from a woman aged 30 to 39 with acute or convalescent COVID-19. The chain couples TRBV5-4 to TRBJ1-5; D unclear. Sequenced sample: peripheral blood. The CDR3 sequence is CASSLSPVNQPQHF. The CDR3, as DNA: TGTGCCAGCAGCTTGTCCCCGGTGAATCAGCCCCAGCATTTT.